The entry below describes one TCR beta chain. Its target is unknown. The record originates from a study of cytomegalovirus exposure and HLA in healthy donors. At the level of the study: Sequencing of 150 million to 200 million T cells in an earlier analysis found around 100 million unique TCR beta sequences. General study findings and limits: TCR beta sequences reportedly predicted most subjects' HLA-A and HLA-B alleles accurately. An assumption of roughly uniform sequencing depth across donors underlay the presence/absence analyses.

CDR3 length equals 13 residues. The V segment lost 8 bases and the J segment 3 bases; nucleotides outside the gene matches: 5. Germline CDR1 and CDR2: LGHNA and YNFKEQ. The PCR contained 60 Vbeta and 13 Jbeta primers. The authors' processing: It was a later analysis that counted tens of millions of unique TCR beta chains, of which about 10 million were shared. This table comes from immunoSEQ multiplex PCR, and its TCRdb copy is limited to in-frame clones, with some not included. V and J calls plus clone size are reproduced from that table; the DNA served to infer D and trimming. The profile shows 150,000 to 200,000 clones, roughly 76% of them singletons.

Specimen: PBMCs. This receptor was identified in a woman under 30 in good health and CMV-seropositive. This chain links TRBV4-2 with TRBJ1-1; TRBD1 aligns across 8 bases. The CDR3 bases are TGTGCCAGCGGATCACAGGGGGACACTGAAGCTTTCTTT. Residues: CASGSQGDTEAFF.